One sample yielded the 7 T cell receptor beta chains listed below, sequenced in a study of cytomegalovirus exposure and HLA in healthy donors. The study ran its PCR with 60 Vbeta and 13 Jbeta primers. Sequencing was performed with immunoSEQ multiplex PCR; in TCRdb, only in-frame clones are kept and a portion is missing. The table has about 170,000 clones, approximately 88% seen once. Sequenced input: PBMCs. The receptors shown here come from a boy younger than 10 in good health and CMV-seronegative.

V usage is TRBV5-5 and J usage is TRBJ2-2; perhaps TRBD1 as D (5 bases). Germline values: CDR1 SGHKS, CDR2 YYEKEE (reference sequence). This CDR3 contains 16 residues. Between the trimmed V and J ends, which lost 0 bases and 0 bases, there was a span of 9 bases. CDR3 loop: CASSLVQGSNTGELFF. Here the CDR3 DNA reads TGTGCCAGCAGCTTGGTGCAGGGTTCGAACACCGGGGAGCTGTTTTTT.

The genes are TRBV9 and TRBJ2-3; no definite D call. This CDR3 comprises 14 residues. Trimming took 3 bases from V and 6 from J, leaving 14 bases between them. Germline V CDR1 and CDR2: SGDLS, YYNGEE. CDR3 amino acids: CASSAYGYSDTQYF. The CDR3 coding sequence is TGTGCCAGCAGCGCCTATGGATATAGCGATACGCAGTATTTT.

The chain combines TRBV4-1 with TRBJ1-1, with TRBD1 as a possible D gene (6 bases). The V end was cut by 0 bases, the J end by 3 bases, with 20 bases between. Germline V CDR1 and CDR2: MGHRA, YSYEKL. The CDR3 spans 18 residues. The CDR3 here is CASSQDFRHRAFDTEAFF. CDR3 bases: TGCGCCAGCAGCCAAGATTTTAGGCACAGGGCTTTTGACACTGAAGCTTTCTTT.

In DNA form, the CDR3 reads TGTGCCTCCTACTTATCCGGGAGAGGCGAGCAGTACTTC. Translating gives CASYLSGRGEQYF. The chain is built from TRBV30 and TRBJ2-7, with D possibly TRBD2 on 6 matching bases. The V gene's germline CDR1 is GTSNPN and CDR2 SVGIG (reference sequence). Deletions cut 7 bases from V and 6 bases from J, with 19 bases between. This CDR3 has 13 residues.

This chain joins TRBV4-2 and TRBJ2-5; 11 bases map to TRBD1. With V trimmed by 4 bases and J by 3 bases, 7 bases remained unmatched. CDR3 length: 16 residues. Germline CDR1 and CDR2: LGHNA and YNFKEQ. The CDR3 here is CASSPRGQGGEETQYF. In DNA form, the CDR3 reads TGTGCCAGCAGCCCCCGGGGACAGGGGGGGGAAGAGACCCAGTACTTC.

The gene calls are TRBV28 and TRBJ1-1; 7 bases agree with TRBD1. Germline V lookup: CDR1 MDHEN, CDR2 SYDVKM. This CDR3 has 15 amino acids. Trimming at V came to 2 bases and at J to 0 bases, leaving 3 bases not matched to a gene. The CDR3 loop reads CASSLQGGLNTEAFF. DNA for the CDR3: TGTGCCAGCAGTTTACAGGGGGGCCTGAACACTGAAGCTTTCTTT.

This chain connects TRBV18 to TRBJ2-3, with D perhaps TRBD1 (6 bases). This CDR3 is 18 amino acids long. CDR1 and CDR2 from the germline V gene are KGHSH and LQKENI. Trimming took 1 base from V and 4 from J, leaving 21 bases between them. The DNA of the CDR3 is TGTGCCAGCTCACCACTGCCCTCTAACAGGGTCACCGCAGATACGCAGTATTTT. It is translated as CASSPLPSNRVTADTQYF.